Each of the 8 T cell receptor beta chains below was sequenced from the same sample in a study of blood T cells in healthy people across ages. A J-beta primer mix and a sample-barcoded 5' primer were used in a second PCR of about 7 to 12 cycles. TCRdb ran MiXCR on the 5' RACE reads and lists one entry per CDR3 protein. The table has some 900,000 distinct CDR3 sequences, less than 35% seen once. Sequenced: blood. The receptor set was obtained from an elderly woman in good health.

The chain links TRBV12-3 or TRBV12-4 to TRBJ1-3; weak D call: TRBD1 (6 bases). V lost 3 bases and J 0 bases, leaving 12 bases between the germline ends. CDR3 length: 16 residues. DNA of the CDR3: TGTGCCAGCAGTTTTCCCCCAGGGGTCTCTGGAAACACCATATATTTT. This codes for CASSFPPGVSGNTIYF.

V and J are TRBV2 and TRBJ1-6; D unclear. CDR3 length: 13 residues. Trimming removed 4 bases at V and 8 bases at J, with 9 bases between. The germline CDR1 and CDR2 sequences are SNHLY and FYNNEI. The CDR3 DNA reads TGTGCCAGCAGTGGCGACGGATATTCACCCCTCCACTTT. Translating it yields CASSGDGYSPLHF.

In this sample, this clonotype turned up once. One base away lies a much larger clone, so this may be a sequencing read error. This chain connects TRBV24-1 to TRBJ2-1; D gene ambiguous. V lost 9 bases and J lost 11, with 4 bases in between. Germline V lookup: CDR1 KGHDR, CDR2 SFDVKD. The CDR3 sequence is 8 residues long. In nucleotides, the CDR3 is TGTGCCACCGGCAAGCAGTTCTTC. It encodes CATGKQFF.

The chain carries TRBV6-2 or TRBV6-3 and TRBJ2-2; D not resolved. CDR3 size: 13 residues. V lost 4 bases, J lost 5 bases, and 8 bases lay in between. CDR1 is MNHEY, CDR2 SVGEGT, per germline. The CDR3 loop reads CASSWRSTGELFF. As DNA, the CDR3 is TGTGCCAGCAGTTGGCGATCGACCGGGGAGCTGTTTTTT.

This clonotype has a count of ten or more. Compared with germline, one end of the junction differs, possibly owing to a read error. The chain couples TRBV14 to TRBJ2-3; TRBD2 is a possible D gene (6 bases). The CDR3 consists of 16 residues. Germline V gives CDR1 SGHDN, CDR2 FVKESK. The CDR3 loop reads CASSQDGGGSTDTQYF. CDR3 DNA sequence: TGCGCCAGCAGCCAAGATGGTGGGGGGAGCACAGATACGCAGTATTTT.

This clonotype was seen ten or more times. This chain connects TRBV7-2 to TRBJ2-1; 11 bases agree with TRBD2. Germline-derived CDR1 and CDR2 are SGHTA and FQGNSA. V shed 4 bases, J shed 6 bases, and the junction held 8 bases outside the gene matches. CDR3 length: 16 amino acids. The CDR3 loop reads CASSSPGLAGGNEQFF. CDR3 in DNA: TGTGCCAGCAGCTCCCCCGGGCTAGCGGGGGGCAATGAGCAGTTCTTC.

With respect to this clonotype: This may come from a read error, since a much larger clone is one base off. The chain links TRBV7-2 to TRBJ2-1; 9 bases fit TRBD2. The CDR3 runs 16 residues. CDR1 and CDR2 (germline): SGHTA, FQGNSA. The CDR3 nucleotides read TGTGCCAGCAGCAGCCGACTAGCGGTTCCCTCCAATAAGCAGTTCTTC. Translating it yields CASSSRLAVPSNKQFF.

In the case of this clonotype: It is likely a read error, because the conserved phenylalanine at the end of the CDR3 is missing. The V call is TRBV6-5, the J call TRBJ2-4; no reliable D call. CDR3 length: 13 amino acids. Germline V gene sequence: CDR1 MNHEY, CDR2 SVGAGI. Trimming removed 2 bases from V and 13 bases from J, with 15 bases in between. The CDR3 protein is CASSYGPPGEQYV. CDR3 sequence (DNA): TGTGCCAGCAGTTACGGCCCTCCGGGTGAGCAGTACGTC.